These T cell receptor beta chains were read from a single sample in a study of glioma-infiltrating T cells after dendritic cell vaccination. This table comes from immunoSEQ multiplex PCR, and its TCRdb copy is limited to in-frame clones, with some not included. The profile shows tens of thousands of clones, 90% to 95% of them singletons. Here the sequenced sample was blood, taken before dendritic cell vaccination. These receptor sequences come from a human donor with glioblastoma. Both conserved end residues are part of each CDR3. Each record gives: J gene, V gene, clone size, CDR3 protein. Clone size, where shown, is once, few, many, or a class for clones that have expanded.

j_call: TRBJ2-5
v_call: TRBV5-1
clone_size: .
cdr3_aa: CASSWGSGGLLQETQYF

j_call: TRBJ1-6
v_call: TRBV10-2
clone_size: .
cdr3_aa: CASRGQERSYNSPLHF

j_call: TRBJ2-3
v_call: TRBV4-1
clone_size: .
cdr3_aa: CASSQRGTSGGADTQYF

j_call: TRBJ2-1
v_call: TRBV18
clone_size: .
cdr3_aa: CASLASGTEGDEQFF

j_call: TRBJ2-5
v_call: TRBV18
clone_size: .
cdr3_aa: CASSVGTGRGETQYF

j_call: TRBJ2-7
v_call: TRBV10-2
clone_size: .
cdr3_aa: CATRIGNGEQYF

j_call: TRBJ1-5
v_call: TRBV19
clone_size: .
cdr3_aa: CASSIGWTGKRNQPQHF

j_call: TRBJ2-3
v_call: TRBV2
clone_size: .
cdr3_aa: CASRVTSGGPGTQYF

j_call: TRBJ2-1
v_call: TRBV5-1
clone_size: once
cdr3_aa: CASSRRTSFFQGQFF

j_call: TRBJ1-3
v_call: TRBV7-2
clone_size: .
cdr3_aa: CASSLSAGNSGNTIYF

j_call: TRBJ2-1
v_call: TRBV13
clone_size: .
cdr3_aa: CASSWSNNEQFF

j_call: TRBJ2-5
v_call: TRBV5-1
clone_size: .
cdr3_aa: CASSLRFSGEQETQYF

j_call: TRBJ1-3
v_call: TRBV7-9
clone_size: .
cdr3_aa: CASSSRASSGNTIYF

j_call: TRBJ2-5
v_call: TRBV4-1
clone_size: few
cdr3_aa: CASSQDLRTGVETQYF

j_call: TRBJ2-7
v_call: TRBV19
clone_size: .
cdr3_aa: CASSHEGVSYEQYF

j_call: TRBJ2-2
v_call: TRBV9
clone_size: .
cdr3_aa: CASSVGEAGELFF

j_call: TRBJ1-2
v_call: TRBV5-4
clone_size: .
cdr3_aa: CASSRDSSYGYTF

j_call: TRBJ1-1
v_call: TRBV4-1
clone_size: .
cdr3_aa: CASSSEEGGTEAFF

j_call: TRBJ2-7
v_call: TRBV10-3
clone_size: .
cdr3_aa: CAITGTSGGELNF

j_call: TRBJ2-7
v_call: TRBV5-4
clone_size: .
cdr3_aa: CASSLATAEYEQYF

j_call: TRBJ2-7
v_call: TRBV7-2
clone_size: .
cdr3_aa: CASSPGGDRGRGEQYF